This TCR beta chain was retrieved from a study of Graves' ophthalmopathy and Graves' hyperthyroidism. The CDR3 consists of 13 residues. The V and J ends lost 3 bases and 11 bases respectively, with 17 bases between them. Germline assignment: CDR1 SNHLY and CDR2 FYNNEI. Only newly diagnosed hyperthyroidism patients aged 18 to 65, with under 2 months' duration, were enrolled. Exclusion applied to patients with other autoimmune diseases, uncontrolled infections, pregnancy or lactation. A diagnosis was made from clinical symptoms together with serum thyroxine, TRAb, thyroid ultrasound and orbital computed tomography. This clonotype has just a few counts. RNA transcripts yielded amplified TCR beta CDR3 regions. An opening RT-PCR round employed HTBI primers and preceded a second-round multiplex PCR. TCRdb redid the calling of the multiplex PCR reads with MiXCR, one entry per CDR3 protein. The top ten hold approximately 12% of the sample, which has 900,000 to 1,200,000 distinct CDR3 sequences, roughly two fifths seen once.

The chain uses TRBV2 and TRBJ2-7; D gene ambiguous. The source material was peripheral blood or thyroid tissue (not recorded which). This receptor was identified in an adult man with Graves' hyperthyroidism. In DNA form, the CDR3 reads TGTGCCAGCAGTGAGAGGTTTCTGGGTCGAGAGTACTTC. Translated, it gives CASSERFLGREYF.